These T cell receptor beta chains were read from a single sample in a study of regulatory T cells in long-lasting Graves disease. TCRdb ran MiXCR on the multiplex PCR reads and lists one entry per CDR3 protein. This table has some 340,000 distinct CDR3 sequences, roughly 23% appearing once. The sequenced sample was peripheral blood mononuclear cells (PBMCs), obtained when the disease was refractory, from a patient treated with antithyroid drugs. The origin of the receptors is a middle-aged woman with Graves disease. Each CDR3 is given with its conserved first and last residue. Each record gives: J gene, D gene, clone size, V gene, CDR3 DNA, CDR3 protein. The D gene is left open where the match is weak. Where a row states a size, it is once, few, many or the class of an expanded clone; other rows omit it.

TRBJ2-5 TRBD2 many TRBV7-8 TGTGCCAGTCGCCCTAGAAGGGGCGGGAGAGCCACAACAGTCCAAGAGACCCAGTACTTC CASRPRRGGRATTVQETQYF
TRBJ1-3 NA NA TRBV7-6 TGTGCCAGCAGCTTAGTATCAGGGTCGGAAAACACCACATATTTT CASSLVSGSENTTYF
TRBJ2-2 NA NA TRBV27 TGTGCCAGCAGTCCCGACCTGCTAGTGGCGAACACCGGGGAGCTGTTTTTT CASSPDLLVANTGELFF
TRBJ2-5 TRBD1 few TRBV28 TGTGCCAGCAGTCCGGGACAGCCAGCACAAGAGACCCAGTACTTC CASSPGQPAQETQYF
TRBJ1-1 NA many TRBV6-5 TGTGCCAGCAGTTACTCGAGGGTGGACACTGAAGCTTTCTTT CASSYSRVDTEAFF
TRBJ2-1 TRBD2 few TRBV28 TGTGCCAGCAGTCCAGCGGGAGGGCGATGGGGTGAGCAGTTCTTC CASSPAGGRWGEQFF
TRBJ1-5 TRBD1 many TRBV28 TGTGCCAGCAGTTTTAATAGACAGGGGGCTAAGCCCCAGCATTTT CASSFNRQGAKPQHF
TRBJ1-3 NA many TRBV6-4 TGTGCCAGCAGTGAAATACCTGGACGCTCTGGAAACACCATATATTTT CASSEIPGRSGNTIYF
TRBJ2-2 NA few TRBV7-9 TGTGCCAGCAGCTCCCAGGGTCCCGGGGAGCTGTTTTTT CASSSQGPGELFF
TRBJ2-1 TRBD2 NA TRBV28 TGTGCCAGCAGGGTAGCGGGGGCGCTTTACAATGAGCAGTTCTTC CASRVAGALYNEQFF
TRBJ2-6 TRBD1 few TRBV2 TGTGCCAGCCAGGACAGGGTGAATGGGGCCAACGTCCTGACTTTC CASQDRVNGANVLTF
TRBJ2-3 TRBD2 NA TRBV11-2 TGTGCCAGCACCCCGGGACTAGCGGGAACTGGCGATACGCAGTATTTT CASTPGLAGTGDTQYF
TRBJ1-4 NA many TRBV6-1 TGTGCCAGCAGTGAAATCACAGTCATTTTGGCAACTAATGAAAAACTGTTTTTT CASSEITVILATNEKLFF
TRBJ2-6 TRBD1 NA TRBV3-1 TGTGCCAGCAGCCTAGGGACAGGGAGTTCCCCCGTCCTGACTTTC CASSLGTGSSPVLTF
TRBJ2-2 NA many TRBV28 TGTGCCAGCAGTATCGACACCGGGGAGCTGTTTTTT CASSIDTGELFF
TRBJ1-4 NA NA TRBV7-2 TGTGCCAGCAGCTGGGTGGGCTCCTCAGGAGGCCCAACTAATGAAAAACTGTTTTTT CASSWVGSSGGPTNEKLFF
TRBJ2-2 TRBD2 NA TRBV7-9 TGTGCCAGCAGCTCAAGCGGGGCAACCGGGGAGCTGTTTTTT CASSSSGATGELFF
TRBJ2-3 NA few TRBV12-3/TRBV12-4 TGTGCCAGCAGCCAGACCACAGATACGCAGTATTTT CASSQTTDTQYF
TRBJ1-5 NA many TRBV2 TGTGCCAGCAGTGCGTCTGGGGTAGGGAATCAGCCCCAGCATTTT CASSASGVGNQPQHF
TRBJ2-2 TRBD1 few TRBV29-1 TGCAGCGTTGCCGGGACAGTAAACACCGGGGAGCTGTTTTTT CSVAGTVNTGELFF
TRBJ2-7 NA many TRBV29-1 TGCAGCGTTGGCCAGGGGAGCTACGAGCAGTACTTC CSVGQGSYEQYF
TRBJ2-5 TRBD2 many TRBV28 TGTGCCAGCAACCCCGCTAGCGGGAGGGTGGAGACCCAGTACTTC CASNPASGRVETQYF
TRBJ2-2 NA many TRBV10-2 TGCGCCGCGGCGAGGGGTGAGCAGAACACCGGGGAGCTGTTTTTT CAAARGEQNTGELFF
TRBJ1-5 NA few TRBV28 TGTGCCAGCAGTTCCCAAGGGGGGGGGGCTTGGGGATATAGCAATCAGCCCCAGCATTTT CASSSQGGGAWGYSNQPQHF
TRBJ2-3 TRBD2 few TRBV6-2/TRBV6-3 TGTGCCAGCAGTTACGAACTAGCGGACCCAGATACGCAGTATTTT CASSYELADPDTQYF
TRBJ2-3 TRBD1 NA TRBV5-1 TGCGCCAGCAGCTTCCCAGGACAGGGCGTGCCAGATACGCAGTATTTT CASSFPGQGVPDTQYF
TRBJ2-7 NA few TRBV20-1 TGCAGTGCTAGACCCATAGCGGCGGCTACAGCCTACGAGCAGTACTTC CSARPIAAATAYEQYF
TRBJ2-3 TRBD2 NA TRBV7-8 TGTGCCAGCAGCTTAGTGGGTACGGCGGGAGCTATTACAGATACGCAGTATTTT CASSLVGTAGAITDTQYF
TRBJ2-2 TRBD1 many TRBV18 TGTGCCAGCTCAACGGACAGGGCGTCGGACACCGGGGAGCTGTTTTTT CASSTDRASDTGELFF
TRBJ2-2 NA few TRBV7-2 TGTGCCAGCGCCTTTTACACCGGGGAGCTGTTTTTT CASAFYTGELFF
TRBJ1-2 NA many TRBV12-3/TRBV12-4 TGTGCCAGCAGTTTAGCGACAAATACTAACTATGGCTACACCTTC CASSLATNTNYGYTF
TRBJ1-1 NA NA TRBV19 TGTGCCAGTCGTAACTCTGAGGTGAAGAACACTGAAGCTTTCTTT CASRNSEVKNTEAFF
TRBJ1-2 NA few TRBV10-3 TGTGCCACCAACGGCGGGGCGGATGGCTACACCTTC CATNGGADGYTF
TRBJ2-7 NA NA TRBV4-1 TGCGCCAGCAGTAGGACAGTCCTCTACGAGCAGTACTTC CASSRTVLYEQYF
TRBJ2-7 NA few TRBV5-8 TGTGCCAGCAGCTTGGGGGGAGGGACAGGCTACGAGCAGTACTTC CASSLGGGTGYEQYF
TRBJ2-7 TRBD2 few TRBV3-1 TGTGCCAGCAGCCAAGACAGTAGCGGGACCGAGCAGTACTTC CASSQDSSGTEQYF
TRBJ2-7 TRBD2 NA TRBV10-3 TGTGCCATCAGTGGGGGACTAGCGCGCCCCTACGAGCAGTACTTC CAISGGLARPYEQYF
TRBJ2-2 NA NA TRBV7-8 TGTGCCAGCAGCTTAGAACTAGCCCGCCTAGCCGGGGAGCTGTTTTTT CASSLELARLAGELFF
TRBJ1-6 NA many TRBV2 TGTGCCAGCATTGCAGATTATAATTCACCCCTCCACTTT CASIADYNSPLHF
TRBJ2-6 NA few TRBV27 TGTGCCAGCACGGATTCCGGCTCTGGGGCCAACGTCCTGACTTTC CASTDSGSGANVLTF
TRBJ1-1 TRBD1 many TRBV28 TGTGCCAGCAGTTCCGGGACAGGGTTCACTGAAGCTTTCTTT CASSSGTGFTEAFF